Given below is one T cell receptor (beta chain) in context. Its target is unknown. This sample stems from a study of radiation and T cells in renal cell carcinoma. The V gene end was trimmed by 4 bases and the J gene end by 7 bases; junction bases not matched to a gene: 17. This CDR3 is built from 18 residues. CDR1 SEHNR and CDR2 FQNEAQ come from the germline V gene (reference sequence). TCRdb keeps only in-frame clones here, not all; method: immunoSEQ multiplex PCR. The sample carries tens of thousands of clones, 82% recorded once. Time point specified: blood 4 weeks post-SBRT, at nephrectomy. This sample's treatment: 15 Gy SBRT to primary tumor, nephrectomy 4 weeks later. Nephrectomy followed 15 Gy stereotactic body radiation by 4 weeks. Radiation-treated patients gave blood at baseline, week 2 and week 4. Whole-study findings and limits: Without pretreatment biopsies, baseline tumor clonotype presence was undetermined. Top tumor clonotypes rose in blood 2 weeks post-radiation, then contracted.

The TCR sequence derives from a woman in her 70s with renal cell carcinoma. The chain has TRBV7-9 and TRBJ2-1, with 9 bases identical to TRBD2. Sequences were derived from blood, sampled from a patient whose treatment included radiotherapy and nephrectomy. The CDR3 sequence: CASSSSRLAGPSLNEQFF. The CDR3 coding sequence is TGTGCCAGCAGCTCGAGCAGGCTAGCGGGACCCTCCTTAAATGAGCAGTTCTTC.